A selection of T cell receptor beta chains follows, all from one sample in a study of blood T cells in healthy people across ages. TCRdb processed the 5' RACE reads anew with MiXCR; each CDR3 protein has one entry. The repertoire holds about 970,000 distinct CDR3 sequences, with roughly 50% as singletons. The sample consisted of blood. These receptors came from a woman aged 60 to 75 in good health. The CDR3 runs from the conserved cysteine through the conserved F or W. The order of the fields is J gene, V gene, D gene, clone size, CDR3 DNA, CDR3 protein. D genes are given only for firm matches. The listing skips clone size in some rows; elsewhere it reads once, few, many or a size class.

>TRBJ2-1|TRBV29-1|TRBD1|-
TGCAGCGTCGACCGGGACAGTTTCTCCTACAATGAGCAGTTCTTC
CSVDRDSFSYNEQFF
>TRBJ2-7|TRBV9|-|-
TGTGCTGGCAGCGTCGCAGGGGTCCCCTACGAGCAGTACTTC
CAGSVAGVPYEQYF
>TRBJ2-7|TRBV29-1|-|many
TGCAGCGTTGTCCCGTTGTGGACTACCGAGCAGTACTTC
CSVVPLWTTEQYF
>TRBJ1-1|TRBV7-2|TRBD1|-
TGTGCCAGCAGTTTGGATTTCGCGGGACAGGCCCGGCTTGAAGCTTTCTTT
CASSLDFAGQARLEAFF
>TRBJ2-3|TRBV21-1|-|few
TGTGCCAGCAGCCCAAGGAGGAGCACAGATACGCAGTATTTT
CASSPRRSTDTQYF
>TRBJ2-5|TRBV5-1|-|-
TGCGCCAGCAGCGATGGCAGGGTGGGAGAGGCCCAGTACTTC
CASSDGRVGEAQYF
>TRBJ2-5|TRBV28|TRBD1|-
TGTGCCAGCAGTTTATTGGACAGGTTCCAAGAGACCCAGTACTTC
CASSLLDRFQETQYF
>TRBJ2-7|TRBV2|TRBD1|few
TGTGCCAGCAGTGTTGGAGACAGGGCCTCCTACGAGCAGTACTTC
CASSVGDRASYEQYF
>TRBJ2-1|TRBV6-5|TRBD2|once
TGTGCCAGCAGTCCCTCCGGGGGGAGGTTTAATGAGCAGTTCTTC
CASSPSGGRFNEQFF
>TRBJ2-3|TRBV7-2|-|-
TGTGCCAGCAGACTCGACGATTATAGCACAGATACGCGGTATTTT
CASRLDDYSTDTRYF
>TRBJ2-5|TRBV5-1|-|-
TGCACCAGCAGCTTCGGACAGCAAGAGACCCAGTACTTC
CTSSFGQQETQYF
>TRBJ1-6|TRBV6-2/TRBV6-3|-|-
TGTGCCAGCAGTTGGACACTTGATTCACCCCTCCACTTT
CASSWTLDSPLHF
>TRBJ2-7|TRBV30|-|-
TGTGCCTGGAGTCTACTTACCTACGAGCAGTACTTC
CAWSLLTYEQYF
>TRBJ1-6|TRBV9|TRBD1|-
TGTGCCAGCAGCGCTGGGACAGGGGCTTCACCCCTCCACTTT
CASSAGTGASPLHF
>TRBJ2-1|TRBV27|-|once
TGTGCCAGCAGCCCCGGGTTCAATTCCTACGATGAGCAGTTCTTC
CASSPGFNSYDEQFF
>TRBJ2-1|TRBV11-3|-|few
TGTGCCAGCAGTTTCGGGACAAGCTCCTACAATGAGCAGTTCTTC
CASSFGTSSYNEQFF
>TRBJ2-3|TRBV13|-|few
TGTGCCAGCAGCTTAGGCCGGAGGGCTACGCAGTATTTT
CASSLGRRATQYF
>TRBJ1-5|TRBV10-3|TRBD1|-
TGTGCCATCAGCCAGGACAGGGTGGTTCAGCCCCAGCATTTT
CAISQDRVVQPQHF
>TRBJ2-6|TRBV7-3|-|few
TGTGCCAGCAGCTTCCCTCTGATCTCTGGGGCCAACGTCCTGACTTTC
CASSFPLISGANVLTF
>TRBJ2-7|TRBV28|-|-
TGTGCCAGCAGCGGGGGCGACCTGAGCTCCTACGAGCAGTACTTC
CASSGGDLSSYEQYF
>TRBJ2-7|TRBV7-9|-|-
TGTGCCAGCAGCTTAGATGGAATAAGCTCCTACGAGCAGTACTTC
CASSLDGISSYEQYF
>TRBJ2-3|TRBV27|TRBD1|-
TGTGCCAGCAGTTCGATAGCAGGGGGCCCAGATACGCAGTATTTT
CASSSIAGGPDTQYF
>TRBJ2-7|TRBV7-2|TRBD2|few
TGTGCCAGCAGCTTACCGTCGCGAGGGGTGGCCAGGACTAGCGGGAGCTCCTACGAGCAGTACTTC
CASSLPSRGVARTSGSSYEQYF
>TRBJ2-4|TRBV7-9|-|once
TGTGCCAGCAGCCTGAGGACGTCGAACATTCAGTACTTC
CASSLRTSNIQYF
>TRBJ2-3|TRBV7-9|-|-
TGTGCCAGCAGCCTCCTTAACGGAGCAGATACGCAGTATTTT
CASSLLNGADTQYF
>TRBJ2-7|TRBV2|-|many
TGTGCCAGCAGGGAGGGAATCGAGCAGTACTTC
CASREGIEQYF
>TRBJ2-1|TRBV28|TRBD2|-
TGTGCCAGCAGTTTATGGTGGACTAGCGGGAGCTCCTACAATGAGCAGTTCTTC
CASSLWWTSGSSYNEQFF
>TRBJ1-6|TRBV7-6|-|few
TGTGCCAGCAGTTCTAGGAATTCACCCCTCCACTTT
CASSSRNSPLHF
>TRBJ2-7|TRBV7-2|TRBD2|-
TGTGCCGGCAGCTTAGTGGGGGGGAGGCTAGCGGGACGTGAGCAGTACTTC
CAGSLVGGRLAGREQYF
>TRBJ2-3|TRBV3-1|-|-
TGTGCCAGCAGCCAAGAAATAGCGAGTGATACGCAGTATTTT
CASSQEIASDTQYF
>TRBJ2-7|TRBV20-1|-|-
TGCAGTGCTAGCACCCGGGTTCGCTACGAGCAGTACTTC
CSASTRVRYEQYF
>TRBJ2-5|TRBV11-3|-|-
TGTGCCAGCAGCCCCGGGAATTCCAAAGAGACCCAGTACTTC
CASSPGNSKETQYF
>TRBJ2-4|TRBV7-2|TRBD2|-
TGTGCCAGCAGCTTATTGGGAGGGTTGAAAAACATTCAGTACTTC
CASSLLGGLKNIQYF
>TRBJ2-3|TRBV20-1|TRBD2|few
TGCAGTGCTAGAGACGGGACTAACACAGATACGCAGTATTTT
CSARDGTNTDTQYF
>TRBJ2-1|TRBV6-6|-|-
TGTGCCAGCACCCAGACCATTTACAATGAGCAGTTCTTC
CASTQTIYNEQFF
>TRBJ2-7|TRBV27|-|-
TGTGCCAGCATGGGGAGGGACAATGAGCAGTACTTC
CASMGRDNEQYF
>TRBJ2-1|TRBV20-1|TRBD2|-
TGCAGTGCTACTACTAGCGGGAGTATCGGTGAGCAGTTCTTC
CSATTSGSIGEQFF
>TRBJ1-5|TRBV6-6|-|once
TGTGCCAGCAGTCCGAGACAGGCGGTTGGCAATCAGCCCCAGCATTTT
CASSPRQAVGNQPQHF
>TRBJ2-1|TRBV6-6|-|once
TGTGCCAGCAGTGACAATCGGGACGGCAATGAGCAGTTCTTC
CASSDNRDGNEQFF
>TRBJ2-3|TRBV28|-|-
TGTGCCAGCAGTACAGCCAGCGAGTCCGAGGATACGCAGTATTTT
CASSTASESEDTQYF
>TRBJ2-1|TRBV11-2|TRBD2|-
TGTGCCAGCATCAGACGAGCGGGAGGACGGGAGCAGTTCTTC
CASIRRAGGREQFF